These T cell receptor beta chains were read from a single sample in a study of T cell responses to AZD1222 COVID-19 vaccine. The assay was immunoSEQ multiplex PCR, and TCRdb's table has in-frame clones only and misses some. Of about 140,000 clones in the sample, 75% to 95% are singletons; the top ten hold roughly 3.1%. The material sequenced was peripheral blood, taken on day 0 of AZD1222 vaccination. All receptors come from an adult in good health. CDR3s include the opening cysteine and the closing phenylalanine or tryptophan. D genes are given only for firm matches.

TRBJ2-1	TRBV5-6	16	.	CASSWGTPLRYNEQFF
TRBJ2-1	TRBV7-9	13	TRBD2	CASSFTSGGEQFF
TRBJ1-4	TRBV27	13	TRBD1	CASPRGRGEKLFF
TRBJ2-2	TRBV6-5	12	.	CASSRVTGELFF
TRBJ1-2	TRBV25-1	13	.	CASSVGADYGYTF
TRBJ1-1	TRBV7-2	14	.	CASSLVGGNTEAFF
TRBJ1-2	TRBV18	15	.	CASSEKDRTNYGYTF
TRBJ2-2	TRBV5-4	17	TRBD2	CASSLELAGVHTGELFF
TRBJ1-1	TRBV7-9	15	TRBD1	CASSITGQQNTEAFF
TRBJ1-2	TRBV6-6	15	.	CASSFLRTAPNGYTF
TRBJ1-3	TRBV18	17	.	CASSPPGQGVSGNTIYF
TRBJ2-3	TRBV10-3	14	TRBD2	CATETSGSADTQYF
TRBJ1-2	TRBV28	15	.	CASSSPLTTRYGYTF
TRBJ2-3	TRBV9	16	.	CASSSTLGAPPDTQYF
TRBJ1-1	TRBV6-4	15	.	CASSDRGIGNTEAFF
TRBJ1-4	TRBV18	13	.	CASSPPPGEKLFF
TRBJ2-2	TRBV11-2	16	.	CASSLLRGRNAGELFF
TRBJ2-3	TRBV7-9	16	TRBD1	CASSLDRGLVTDTQYF
TRBJ2-1	TRBV27	15	TRBD2	CASSLIRGDLVGQFF
TRBJ2-7	TRBV2	15	.	CASSGHRQRAYEQYF